These 27 T cell receptor beta chains originate from one sample sequenced in a study of cytomegalovirus exposure and HLA in healthy donors. Primers: 60 Vbeta forward and 13 Jbeta reverse. The assay was immunoSEQ multiplex PCR, and TCRdb's table has in-frame clones only and misses some. The data hold over 100,000 clones, with about 74% observed a single time. The sequenced material came from PBMCs. The receptors stem from a male donor in good health and CMV-seropositive.

This chain connects TRBV10-2 to TRBJ2-3; D is unresolved. V gave up 5 bases and J gave up 2 bases, with 11 bases separating them. Germline lookup yields CDR1 WSHSY and CDR2 SAAADI. The CDR3 is 14 residues long. CDR3 bases: TGCGCCAGCAGTCCAGCGCCCATCACAGATACGCAGTATTTT. This sequence encodes CASSPAPITDTQYF.

The rearrangement links TRBV18 to TRBJ1-2; D is perhaps TRBD1 (5 bases). The CDR3 length is 13 residues. V shed 2 bases and J shed 5 bases, with 9 bases lying between them. Germline values: CDR1 KGHSH, CDR2 LQKENI. CDR3 sequence reads: CASSPEQDYGYTF. The CDR3 DNA is TGTGCCAGCTCACCAGAACAGGATTATGGCTACACCTTC.

This chain links TRBV7-3 with TRBJ2-3, with 9 nucleotides matching TRBD1. V shed 3 bases and J 4 bases; nucleotides not matched to a gene: 8. The CDR3 length is 16 residues. The germline V gene encodes CDR1 SGHTA and CDR2 FQGTGA. CDR3 region: CASSFLQGAVADTQYF. The CDR3 DNA reads as TGTGCCAGCAGCTTCCTACAGGGGGCGGTGGCAGATACGCAGTATTTT.

The rearrangement links TRBV11-3 to TRBJ1-6; D is unclear. The V gene lost 5 bases and the J gene lost 5 bases, with 10 bases spanning the gap. CDR1 and CDR2 from the germline V gene are SGHNT and YENEEA. The CDR3 runs 14 residues. CDR3 sequence reads: CASSLHSDNSPLHF. CDR3 in DNA: TGTGCCAGCAGCCTCCACAGTGATAATTCACCCCTCCACTTT.

This chain joins TRBV6-1 and TRBJ1-4, with D maybe TRBD1 (6 bases). Germline loops: CDR1 MNHNS, CDR2 SASEGT. The CDR3 length is 13 residues. V was shortened by 5 bases and J by 12 bases, with 16 bases between the two germline ends. The CDR3 nucleotides are TGTGCCAGCAGTCTACTTAACAGGGTAGAACTGTTTTTT. Its protein is CASSLLNRVELFF.

The chain employs TRBV15 and TRBJ2-7, with D uncertain. V was clipped by 0 bases and J by 3 bases, with 12 bases between them. Germline-derived CDR1 and CDR2 are LNHNV and YYDKDF (reference sequence). There are 15 residues in the CDR3. CDR3 in DNA: TGTGCCACCAGCAGAGATCAGGCTCCAGGCTACGAGCAGTACTTC. This sequence encodes CATSRDQAPGYEQYF.

The rearrangement uses TRBV5-1 and TRBJ2-2; TRBD1 aligns across 7 bases. V was pared by 8 bases and J by 5 bases, with 9 bases of the junction left unmatched. The germline CDR1 and CDR2 sequences are SGHRS and YFSETQ. CDR3 length equals 14 residues. This CDR3 reads CASYPGGSTGELFF. Here the CDR3 DNA reads TGCGCCAGTTACCCAGGGGGAAGTACCGGGGAGCTGTTTTTT.

The chain is built from TRBV6-4 and TRBJ2-2; 8 positions agree with TRBD2. Germline-derived CDR1 and CDR2 are MRHNA and SNTAGT. With 4 bases clipped from V and 3 bases from J, the junction kept 1 base outside the gene matches. The CDR3 contains 14 residues. The DNA of the CDR3 is TGTGCCAGCAGTGCGACTAGCGACACCGGGGAGCTGTTTTTT. This translates into CASSATSDTGELFF.

The chain couples TRBV7-3 to TRBJ2-1, with a possible D match to TRBD1 (5 bases). There are 16 residues in the CDR3. Germline CDR1 reads SGHTA; CDR2 reads FQGTGA. With 8 bases removed from V and 0 bases from J, the gap between germline ends came to 17 bases. CDR3 amino acids: CASSLGPGSSYNEQFF. The CDR3 DNA is TGTGCCAGCTCCCTGGGGCCCGGAAGCTCCTACAATGAGCAGTTCTTC.

The chain combines TRBV20-1 with TRBJ2-7; tentatively, D is TRBD2 (5 bases). Looked up from germline, CDR1 is DFQATT and CDR2 is SNEGSKA (reference sequence). This CDR3 has 11 amino acids. V gave up 6 bases and J gave up 3 bases, with 9 bases separating them. Here the CDR3 reads CSARRDYEQYF. CDR3 sequence (DNA): TGCAGTGCGCGCCGGGACTACGAGCAGTACTTC.

The J gene is TRBJ2-5, the V gene TRBV7-9; 10 bases map to TRBD2. The closer fit of TRBJ2-7 to the DNA end suggests the J call may be wrong. CDR3 length: 16 amino acids. Germline V gene lookup returns CDR1 SEHNR and CDR2 FQNEAQ (reference sequence). CDR3 in DNA: TGTGCCAGCAGCTTAGTTGCTAGCGGGAGTATAAACGAGCAGTACTTC. Translated: CASSLVASGSINEQYF.

The gene calls are TRBV6-6 and TRBJ2-1; D gene uncertain. CDR1 and CDR2 (germline): MNHNY, SVGAGI (reference sequence). This CDR3 region has 12 residues. Trimming stripped 3 bases from V and 6 bases from J, with 6 bases between. The CDR3 bases are TGTGCCAGCAGTTATAACGGCAATGAGCAGTTCTTC. It is translated as CASSYNGNEQFF.

The V and J genes are TRBV19 and TRBJ2-5; maybe TRBD1 (5 bases). Trimming removed 1 base from V and 3 bases from J, with 12 bases in between. The CDR3 length is 15 residues. Germline V CDR1 and CDR2: LNHDA, SQIVND (reference sequence). For the CDR3, the DNA is TGTGCCAGTAGTATAGGAGTGGGGCAGGAAGAGACCCAGTACTTC. It specifies CASSIGVGQEETQYF.

The V call is TRBV28, the J call TRBJ1-1, with D tentatively TRBD1 (5 bases). CDR3 size: 14 residues. V was pared by 7 bases and J by 1 base, with 13 bases between. From germline, CDR1 is MDHEN and CDR2 SYDVKM. CDR3 in amino acids: CASTTPGGNTEAFF. DNA of the CDR3: TGTGCCAGCACCACTCCGGGGGGGAACACTGAAGCTTTCTTT.

This clone appeared a single time. This chain links TRBV5-1 with TRBJ2-3; D gene unclear. The germline CDR1 and CDR2 sequences are SGHRS and YFSETQ. V lost 2 bases and J 0 bases, leaving 19 bases between the germline ends. This CDR3 contains 18 residues. In nucleotides, the CDR3 is TGCGCCAGCAGCTTTGTTACAGCTCAGTTTCCTAGCACAGATACGCAGTATTTT. Amino acids: CASSFVTAQFPSTDTQYF.

The V and J genes are TRBV27 and TRBJ2-1; D is ambiguous. The CDR3 is 16 amino acids. CDR1 and CDR2 (germline): MNHEY, SMNVEV (reference sequence). Trimming took 5 bases from V and 6 from J, leaving 20 bases between them. This CDR3 is CASSSPSAEPSNEQFF. The CDR3 DNA sequence: TGTGCCAGCAGTAGTCCCTCCGCAGAACCATCCAATGAGCAGTTCTTC.

The chain joins TRBV7-2 to TRBJ2-1; D is possibly TRBD1 (7 bases). Trimming cost V 7 bases and J 6 bases, with 19 bases left between them. Germline V gives CDR1 SGHTA, CDR2 FQGNSA. This CDR3 spans 15 amino acids. The DNA of the CDR3 is TGTGCCAGCACCTTCCGCGGGACAGACCGCAATGAGCAGTTCTTC. Protein sequence: CASTFRGTDRNEQFF.

J is TRBJ1-1 and V is TRBV5-5, with D possibly being TRBD1 (6 bases). CDR1 is SGHKS, CDR2 YYEKEE, per germline (reference sequence). Trimming shortened V by 4 bases and J by 5 bases, and 18 bases separated the two germline ends. This CDR3 comprises 15 residues. The CDR3 reads CASSLELQGRTEAFF. DNA for the CDR3: TGTGCCAGCAGCCTCGAACTACAGGGTCGGACTGAAGCTTTCTTT.

Remarks on this clone: This sample also contains other DNA sequences that code for the same CDR3. This rearrangement joins TRBV5-1 to TRBJ2-5, with 9 bases lining up with TRBD2. The CDR3 sequence is 14 residues long. Germline-derived CDR1 and CDR2 are SGHRS and YFSETQ. Trimming removed 7 bases from V and 4 bases from J; junction bases left unmatched: 8. CDR3 loop: CASRPGLAGETQYF. The CDR3 DNA is TGCGCCAGCCGACCGGGACTAGCTGGAGAGACCCAGTACTTC.

This clone was picked up a small number of times. The chain combines TRBV6-6 with TRBJ2-4; 7 bases fit TRBD1. The CDR3 is 15 residues long. V was pared by 2 bases and J by 2 bases, with 3 bases of the junction left unmatched. The V gene's germline CDR1 is MNHNY and CDR2 SVGAGI (reference sequence). Written as DNA, the CDR3 is TGTGCCAGCAGTTACGGGACAGCCACCAAAAACATTCAGTACTTC. Translating gives CASSYGTATKNIQYF.

This sequence joins TRBV5-1 and TRBJ1-4, with 7 nucleotides matching TRBD1. V shed 0 bases and J 3 bases; nucleotides not matched to a gene: 2. The CDR3 is 15 amino acids. The germline CDR1 and CDR2 sequences are SGHRS and YFSETQ. CDR3 in amino acids: CASSLAGTANEKLFF. In nucleotides, the CDR3 is TGCGCCAGCAGCTTGGCCGGGACAGCTAATGAAAAACTGTTTTTT.

The rearrangement joins TRBV6-5 to TRBJ2-1; tentatively, D is TRBD2 (6 bases). Trimming stripped 7 bases from V and 6 bases from J, with 16 bases between. Germline values: CDR1 MNHEY, CDR2 SVGAGI. The CDR3 is 14 residues long. The CDR3 nucleotides are TGTGCCAGCACCCCGGGGGTATTGGTCAATGAGCAGTTCTTC. Residues: CASTPGVLVNEQFF.

This chain joins TRBV7-2 and TRBJ1-4; D is undetermined. The V and J ends lost 2 bases and 0 bases respectively, with 4 bases between them. This CDR3 is 14 amino acids long. CDR1 is SGHTA and CDR2 is FQGNSA in the germline V gene. CDR3 bases: TGTGCCAGCAGCTTAAGCGCAACTAATGAAAAACTGTTTTTT. It yields the protein CASSLSATNEKLFF.

The CDR3 reads CASSVSVGGQETQYF. The CDR3 DNA sequence: TGTGCCAGCAGCGTCAGCGTAGGCGGCCAAGAGACCCAGTACTTC. The rearrangement links TRBV9 to TRBJ2-5; D gene uncertain. CDR1 is SGDLS, CDR2 YYNGEE, per germline. V gave up 2 bases and J gave up 1 base, with 12 bases separating them. The CDR3 sequence is 15 residues long.

The chain carries TRBV5-1 and TRBJ2-3; D gene uncertain. V lost 3 bases to trimming and J lost 6 bases, with 14 bases between them. Germline assignment: CDR1 SGHRS and CDR2 YFSETQ. The CDR3 spans 14 residues. The CDR3 here is CASSWQDRADTQYF. Written as DNA, the CDR3 is TGCGCCAGCAGCTGGCAGGATCGCGCGGATACGCAGTATTTT.

This chain connects TRBV28 to TRBJ2-5; 9 positions match TRBD1. Losses at the gene ends were 2 bases for V and 5 bases for J; bases not matched to a gene: 6. The CDR3 runs 15 residues. CDR1 is MDHEN, CDR2 SYDVKM, per germline. The CDR3 DNA reads as TGTGCCAGCAGTTTACCCGGGACAGGGATGGAGACCCAGTACTTC. Translation gives CASSLPGTGMETQYF. Together with reference TRBV28 and TRBJ2-5, the CDR3 gives the full variable domain: DVKVTQSSRYLVKRTGEKVFLECVQDMDHENMFWYRQDPGLGLRLIYFSYDVKMKEKGDIPEGYSVSREKKERFSLILESASTNQTSMYLCASSLPGTGMETQYFGPGTRLLVL.

The chain employs TRBV10-1 and TRBJ1-2, with D maybe TRBD1 (6 bases). This CDR3 is 14 amino acids long. Germline CDR1 reads WNHNN; CDR2 reads SYGVQD (reference sequence). Trimming pared 2 bases from V and 5 bases from J, leaving 12 bases between. CDR3 bases: TGCGCCAGCAGTGAGCTCTGGGGGCGGTATGGCTACACCTTC. Its protein product is CASSELWGRYGYTF.